These 2 T cell receptor beta chains originate from one sample sequenced in a study of CD8+CD57+ T cells in acquired aplastic anemia. CDR3 and TCR beta VDJ profiling relied on genomic DNA as the template. In TCRdb, the reads were re-called with MiXCR into one record per CDR3 protein. The data hold fewer than 250,000 distinct CDR3 sequences, with around 43% observed a single time. Patients picked for sequencing had shown CD8+CD57+ cell expansion detected by flow cytometry. The sample comprised sorted CD4+, CD8+, or CD8+CD57+ T cells (not recorded which) from PBMCs. Receptor source: a human donor with aplastic anemia.

The chain employs TRBV7-2 and TRBJ2-7; D call uncertain. From germline, CDR1 is SGHTA and CDR2 FQGNSA. With 6 bases removed from V and 3 bases from J, the gap between germline ends came to 24 bases. The CDR3 spans 17 residues. Here the CDR3 reads CASSYSRLPPYLYEQYF. CDR3 DNA: TGTGCCAGCAGTTACTCTAGACTGCCTCCCTACCTCTACGAGCAGTACTTC.

This clonotype occurred a few times. This CDR3 is CSARDFTINSYNEQFF. CDR3 in DNA: TGCAGTGCTAGAGATTTTACTATAAACTCCTACAATGAGCAGTTCTTC. V usage is TRBV20-1 and J usage is TRBJ2-1; D unclear. Germline V gene data show CDR1 as DFQATT and CDR2 as SNEGSKA (reference sequence). The CDR3 runs to 16 residues. V lost 0 bases and J lost 0, with 12 bases in between.